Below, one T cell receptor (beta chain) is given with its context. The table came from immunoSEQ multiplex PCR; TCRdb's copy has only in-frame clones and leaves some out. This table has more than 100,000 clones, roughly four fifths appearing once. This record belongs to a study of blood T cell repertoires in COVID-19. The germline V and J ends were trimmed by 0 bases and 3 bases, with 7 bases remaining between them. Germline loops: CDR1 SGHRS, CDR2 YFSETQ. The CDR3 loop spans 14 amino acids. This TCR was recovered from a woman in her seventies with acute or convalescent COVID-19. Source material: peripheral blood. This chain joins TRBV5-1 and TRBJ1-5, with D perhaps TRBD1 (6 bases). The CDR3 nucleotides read TGCGCCAGCAGCTTGGGGGACATCAATCAGCCCCAGCATTTT. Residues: CASSLGDINQPQHF.